This T cell receptor (beta chain) was sequenced for a study of T cells in Graves' hyperthyroidism and ophthalmopathy. Per the germline V gene, CDR1 is SGHDN and CDR2 is FVKESK. There are 19 residues in the CDR3. Trimming stripped 0 bases from V and 1 base from J, with 21 bases between. The TCR beta CDR3 regions underwent amplification using RNA transcripts as the source. When the TCR CDR3 underwent first-round RT-PCR, the HTBI primer set was used. MiXCR, run by TCRdb on the multiplex PCR reads, gives a single entry per CDR3 protein. This table has approximately 270,000 distinct CDR3 sequences, approximately 15% appearing once. This clonotype has at least ten counts. The antigen is not known. Whole-study findings and limits: Prediction of ophthalmopathy progression came a median approximately 6.6 months pre-onset.

The chain is built from TRBV14 and TRBJ1-2, with D possibly being TRBD1 (6 bases). The sequence derives from a woman aged 40 to 50 with Graves' hyperthyroidism that later progressed to Graves' ophthalmopathy. Material: blood. The CDR3 bases are TGTGCCAGCAGCCAAGAAGGAAAGATCCAGGGGATATTTAACTATGGCTACACCTTC. This codes for CASSQEGKIQGIFNYGYTF.